The 17 T cell receptor beta chains given below trace back to one sample, sequenced in a study of radiotherapy plus CTLA-4 blockade in lung cancer. Using immunoSEQ multiplex PCR, the repertoire was profiled, and TCRdb retains in-frame clones only, with some absent. The table includes 53,000 or so clones, about 72% detected once. Material: peripheral blood, obtained from a patient treated with radiotherapy plus ipilimumab. All receptors derive from a human donor with non-small cell lung cancer who had stable disease on radiotherapy plus ipilimumab.

This clone was seen only once. The chain employs TRBV7-2 and TRBJ1-2, with TRBD1 identical over 9 bases. The V segment lost 7 bases and the J segment 3 bases; nucleotides outside the gene matches: 6. The CDR3 has 14 amino acids. The V gene's germline CDR1 is SGHTA and CDR2 FQGNSA. This CDR3 is CASNLQGADYGYTF. The CDR3 nucleotides are TGTGCCAGCAACCTACAGGGGGCTGACTATGGCTACACCTTC.

The V call is TRBV13, the J call TRBJ2-7, with D unresolved. CDR3 length equals 13 residues. V lost 5 bases to trimming and J lost 3 bases, with 11 bases between them. In germline, CDR1 is PRHDT, CDR2 FYEKMQ (reference sequence). CDR3 region: CASSTRPDYEQYF. CDR3 bases: TGTGCCAGCAGCACCAGGCCTGACTACGAGCAGTACTTC.

The sample holds a few counts of this clone. This chain uses TRBV6-4 with TRBJ1-1; maybe TRBD1 (6 bases). Germline V gene data show CDR1 as MRHNA and CDR2 as SNTAGT. The V end was cut by 6 bases, the J end by 4 bases, with 18 bases between. This CDR3 region has 15 residues. The CDR3 nucleotides are TGTGCCAGCAGGAGCCTGGGAGGGGGGGGCACTGAAGCTTTCTTT. It specifies CASRSLGGGGTEAFF.

This clone is termed medium-sized. The rearrangement links TRBV12-5 to TRBJ2-7; 7 bases are shared with TRBD1. The V gene end was trimmed by 0 bases and the J gene end by 3 bases; junction bases not matched to a gene: 8. This CDR3 has 16 amino acids. Looked up from germline, CDR1 is LGHNT and CDR2 is FRNRAP. For the CDR3, the DNA is TGTGCTAGTGGTTTGGTAAAAAGGTGGGACAGCTACGAGCAGTACTTC. Translation: CASGLVKRWDSYEQYF.

The chain joins TRBV6-5 to TRBJ1-6; perhaps TRBD1 as D (6 bases). Trimming stripped 7 bases from V and 7 bases from J, with 11 bases between. CDR1 and CDR2 from the germline V gene are MNHEY and SVGAGI. The length of the CDR3 is 13 residues. The CDR3 nucleotides read TGTGCCAGCAAGGGACAACTAAATTCACCCCTCCACTTT. It codes for CASKGQLNSPLHF.

This sequence joins TRBV5-6 and TRBJ2-1, with 10 positions matching TRBD2. CDR1 SGHDT and CDR2 YYEEEE come from the germline V gene. V lost 4 bases, J lost 3 bases, and 4 bases stayed unmatched. The CDR3 has 15 amino acids. The CDR3 coding sequence is TGTGCCAGCAGCGCTAGCGGGGGAGACTACAATGAGCAGTTCTTC. Residues: CASSASGGDYNEQFF.

The CDR3 DNA reads as TGTGCCAGCAGTGAGCGGGGAGACTTTTACAATGAGCAGTTCTTC. This codes for CASSERGDFYNEQFF. The rearrangement uses TRBV7-8 and TRBJ2-1; 7 bases map to TRBD2. Germline V lookup: CDR1 SGHVS, CDR2 FQNEAQ. V trimming: 6 bases; J trimming: 4 bases; junction bases outside the gene matches: 9. This CDR3 comprises 15 residues.

V and J are TRBV18 and TRBJ2-5, with D possibly being TRBD1 (5 bases). Trimming removed 8 bases from V and 5 bases from J, with 15 bases in between. This CDR3 is 13 amino acids long. The germline gives CDR1 KGHSH, CDR2 LQKENI. CDR3 nucleotides: TGTGCCAGCCAGACAGTGACCAAGGAGACCCAGTACTTC. It encodes CASQTVTKETQYF.

V is TRBV10-3 and J is TRBJ1-1, with D possibly matching TRBD1 (5 bases). V was pared by 6 bases and J by 7 bases, with 9 bases between. Germline assignment: CDR1 ENHRY and CDR2 SYGVKD. The CDR3 has 11 amino acids. The DNA of the CDR3 is TGTGCCATCAGCGACAGTCTTGAAGCTTTCTTT. Its translation: CAISDSLEAFF.

CDR3 residues: CASSPRYSSGELFF. In DNA form, the CDR3 reads TGTGCCAGCAGCCCCCGCTACAGCTCCGGGGAGCTGTTTTTT. V gene TRBV5-6 combines with J gene TRBJ2-2; D uncertain. Germline lookup yields CDR1 SGHDT and CDR2 YYEEEE. The CDR3 loop spans 14 amino acids. Deletions cut 4 bases from V and 6 bases from J, with 13 bases between.

The chain couples TRBV10-3 to TRBJ2-6; the match to TRBD2 covers 7 bases. CDR1 is ENHRY, CDR2 SYGVKD, per germline. After removal of 8 bases from V and 1 base from J, the junction contained 14 bases not matched to a gene. The length of the CDR3 is 18 residues. The chain's CDR3 is CAIRSGPPRGSGANVLTF. In DNA form, the CDR3 reads TGTGCCATCCGTAGCGGGCCTCCACGTGGGTCTGGGGCCAACGTCCTGACTTTC.

The J gene is TRBJ1-4, the V gene TRBV5-6, with D unresolved. CDR3 length: 13 residues. Trimming stripped 0 bases from V and 6 bases from J, with 6 bases between. The germline V gene encodes CDR1 SGHDT and CDR2 YYEEEE. The CDR3 nucleotides are TGTGCCAGCAGCTTGGGTTCCGATGAAAAACTGTTTTTT. This translates into CASSLGSDEKLFF.

The V and J genes are TRBV18 and TRBJ1-1; 12 bases are shared with TRBD1. Trimming cost V 0 bases and J 0 bases; bases outside gene matches: 5. Germline V CDR1 and CDR2: KGHSH, LQKENI. This CDR3 has 18 amino acids. The CDR3 loop is CASSPPLGQGAVNTEAFF. CDR3 DNA: TGTGCCAGCTCACCACCGTTGGGACAGGGGGCCGTGAACACTGAAGCTTTCTTT.

The chain is built from TRBV27 and TRBJ1-1, with D possibly being TRBD1 (6 bases). Deletions cut 3 bases from V and 1 base from J, with 9 bases between. Germline CDR1 MNHEY, CDR2 SMNVEV (reference sequence). CDR3 length: 14 residues. Here the CDR3 DNA reads TGTGCCAGCAGTTTGGGGGGCCGGAACACTGAAGCTTTCTTT. It is translated as CASSLGGRNTEAFF.

The chain uses TRBV5-1 and TRBJ2-2, with TRBD1 as a possible D gene (6 bases). CDR3 length: 15 amino acids. CDR1 is SGHRS and CDR2 is YFSETQ in the germline V gene. V dropped 1 base and J dropped 1 base, with 8 bases sitting between them. CDR3 in DNA: TGCGCCAGCAGCTTGACAGGGCGGAACACCGGGGAGCTGTTTTTT. Encoded protein: CASSLTGRNTGELFF.

The chain combines TRBV7-9 with TRBJ2-7; a possible D gene is TRBD2 (6 bases). This CDR3 contains 13 residues. From germline, CDR1 is SEHNR and CDR2 FQNEAQ (reference sequence). Between the trimmed V and J ends, which lost 10 bases and 5 bases, there was a span of 18 bases. The CDR3 DNA sequence: TGTGCCACCGAGGCGGGAATCTCTGACGAGCAGTACTTC. It translates to CATEAGISDEQYF.

V is TRBV4-1 and J is TRBJ2-3; 7 bases are shared with TRBD2. J gave up 1 base and V 0 bases, and 4 bases lay outside the gene matches. From germline, CDR1 is MGHRA and CDR2 YSYEKL. The CDR3 has 16 residues. The CDR3 bases are TGCGCCAGCAGCCAAGATTATCGGGGGGGCACAGATACGCAGTATTTT. It specifies CASSQDYRGGTDTQYF.